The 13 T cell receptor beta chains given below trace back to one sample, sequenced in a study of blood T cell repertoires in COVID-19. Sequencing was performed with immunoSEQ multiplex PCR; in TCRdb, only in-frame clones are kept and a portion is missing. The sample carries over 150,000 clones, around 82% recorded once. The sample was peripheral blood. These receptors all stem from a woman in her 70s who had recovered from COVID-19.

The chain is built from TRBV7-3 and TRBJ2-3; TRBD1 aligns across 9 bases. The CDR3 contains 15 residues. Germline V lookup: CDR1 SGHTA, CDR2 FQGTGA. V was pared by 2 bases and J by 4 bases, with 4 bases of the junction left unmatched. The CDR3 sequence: CASSLVGTGSDTQYF. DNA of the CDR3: TGTGCCAGCAGCTTAGTTGGGACAGGGTCAGATACGCAGTATTTT.

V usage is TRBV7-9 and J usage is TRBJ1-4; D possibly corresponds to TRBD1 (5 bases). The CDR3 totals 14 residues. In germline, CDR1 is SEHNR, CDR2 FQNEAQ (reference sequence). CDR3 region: CAGGLGTTNEKLFF. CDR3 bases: TGTGCTGGCGGGCTGGGGACTACTAATGAAAAACTGTTTTTT. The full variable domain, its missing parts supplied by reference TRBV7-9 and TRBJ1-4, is DTGVSQNPRHKITKRGQNVTFRCDPISEHNRLYWYRQTLGQGPEFLTYFQNEAQLEKSRLLSDRFSAERPKGSFSTLEIQRTEQGDSAMYLCAGGLGTTNEKLFFGSGTQLSVL.

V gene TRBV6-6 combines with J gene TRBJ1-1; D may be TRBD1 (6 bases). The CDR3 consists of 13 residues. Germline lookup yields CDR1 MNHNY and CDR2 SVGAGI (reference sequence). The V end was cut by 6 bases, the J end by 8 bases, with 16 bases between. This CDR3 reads CASSQWTDREAFF. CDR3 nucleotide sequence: TGTGCCAGCAGCCAATGGACAGACCGAGAAGCTTTCTTT.

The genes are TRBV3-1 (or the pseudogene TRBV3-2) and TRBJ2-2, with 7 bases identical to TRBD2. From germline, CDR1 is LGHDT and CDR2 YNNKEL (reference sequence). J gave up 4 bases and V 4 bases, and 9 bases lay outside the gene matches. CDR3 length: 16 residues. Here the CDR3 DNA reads TGTGCCAGCAGCCTAGAGGGGCGGGGGACCACCGGGGAGCTGTTTTTT. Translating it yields CASSLEGRGTTGELFF.

The CDR3 reads CASSPRDSLSGANVLTF. The CDR3 coding sequence is TGTGCCAGCAGCCCCCGGGACAGCCTCTCTGGGGCCAACGTCCTGACTTTC. The chain carries TRBV7-9 and TRBJ2-6; TRBD1 matches at 7 bases. The V segment lost 5 bases and the J segment 0 bases; nucleotides outside the gene matches: 7. CDR1 and CDR2 from the germline V gene are SEHNR and FQNEAQ (reference sequence). The CDR3 is 17 residues long.

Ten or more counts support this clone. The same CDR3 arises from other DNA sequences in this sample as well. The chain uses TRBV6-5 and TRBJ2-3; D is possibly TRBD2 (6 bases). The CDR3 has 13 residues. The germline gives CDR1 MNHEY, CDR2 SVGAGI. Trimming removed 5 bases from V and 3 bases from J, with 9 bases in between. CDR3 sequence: CASSPRGTDTQYF. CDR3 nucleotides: TGTGCCAGCAGTCCCCGGGGGACAGATACGCAGTATTTT.

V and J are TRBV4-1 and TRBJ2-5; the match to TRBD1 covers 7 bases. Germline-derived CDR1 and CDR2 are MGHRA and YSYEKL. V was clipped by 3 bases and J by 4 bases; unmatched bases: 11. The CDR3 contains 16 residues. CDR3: CASSHIAGGDRETQYF. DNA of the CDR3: TGCGCCAGCAGCCACATAGCTGGTGGGGACAGAGAGACCCAGTACTTC.

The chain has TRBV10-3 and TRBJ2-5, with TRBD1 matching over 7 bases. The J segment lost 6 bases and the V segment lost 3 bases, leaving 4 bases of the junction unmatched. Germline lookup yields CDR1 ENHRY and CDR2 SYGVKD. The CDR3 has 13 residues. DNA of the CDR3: TGTGCCATCAGTGAATTACAGGGGAAGACCCAGTACTTC. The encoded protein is CAISELQGKTQYF.

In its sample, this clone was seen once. The CDR3: CASSVPQLAGGRETQYF. The CDR3 DNA reads as TGCGCCAGCAGCGTTCCCCAACTAGCGGGGGGGCGGGAGACCCAGTACTTC. The genes are TRBV5-1 and TRBJ2-5, with 13 positions matching TRBD2. V shed 4 bases and J 5 bases; nucleotides not matched to a gene: 11. There are 17 residues in the CDR3. CDR1 and CDR2 (germline): SGHRS, YFSETQ.

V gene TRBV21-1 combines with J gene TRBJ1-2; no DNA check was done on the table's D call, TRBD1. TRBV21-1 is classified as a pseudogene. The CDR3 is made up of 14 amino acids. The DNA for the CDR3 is TGTGCCAGCACCCCCATCAGACAGGGGTATGGCTACACCTTC. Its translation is CASTPIRQGYGYTF.

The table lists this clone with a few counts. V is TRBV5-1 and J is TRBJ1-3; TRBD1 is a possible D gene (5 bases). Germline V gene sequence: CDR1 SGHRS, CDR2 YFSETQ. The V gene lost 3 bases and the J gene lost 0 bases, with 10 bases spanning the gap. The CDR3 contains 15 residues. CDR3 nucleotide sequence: TGCGCCAGCAGCTCGGGACTGAGCTCTGGAAACACCATATATTTT. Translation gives CASSSGLSSGNTIYF.

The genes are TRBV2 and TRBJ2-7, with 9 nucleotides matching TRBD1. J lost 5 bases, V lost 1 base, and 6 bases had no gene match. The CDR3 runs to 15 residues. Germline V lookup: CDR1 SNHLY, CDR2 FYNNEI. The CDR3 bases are TGTGCCAGCAGTGAAGAGGGACAGGGAACAGACGAGCAGTACTTC. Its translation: CASSEEGQGTDEQYF.

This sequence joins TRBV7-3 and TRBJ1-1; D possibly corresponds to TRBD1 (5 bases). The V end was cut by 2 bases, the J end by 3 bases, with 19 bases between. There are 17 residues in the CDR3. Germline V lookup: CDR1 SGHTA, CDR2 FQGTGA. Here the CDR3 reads CASSLGRASRGDTEAFF. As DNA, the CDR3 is TGTGCCAGCAGCTTAGGGAGGGCCTCTCGGGGGGACACTGAAGCTTTCTTT.